A selection of T cell receptor beta chains follows, all from one sample in a study of blood T cell repertoires in COVID-19. Only in-frame clones appear in the TCRdb table, and some are missing; sequencing was by immunoSEQ multiplex PCR. The sample lists under 250,000 clones; about 88% were seen once. Sequencing input: peripheral blood. These receptors all come from a man aged 50 or older who had recovered from COVID-19. CDR3s include the opening cysteine and the closing phenylalanine or tryptophan. D genes are given only for firm matches. Clone size is stated in some rows and not others, as once, few, many or a class when expanded.

>TRBV7-2|.|few|TRBJ1-2
TGTGCCAGCGGGCTGCAAGCTAACTATGGCTACACCTTC
CASGLQANYGYTF
>TRBV2|TRBD2|.|TRBJ2-1
TGTGCCAGCAAAACTAGCGCTTCCTACAATGAGCAGTTCTTC
CASKTSASYNEQFF
>TRBV30|.|.|TRBJ1-3
TGTGCCTGGGCAACAGGGTTCTCTGGAAACACCATATATTTT
CAWATGFSGNTIYF
>TRBV21-1|.|.|TRBJ2-7
TGTGCCAGCAGCAAAGTTGGCAGGAACTACGAGCAGTACTTC
CASSKVGRNYEQYF
>TRBV12-3/TRBV12-4|.|.|TRBJ2-2
TGTGCCAGTGGCCGCGGCGGGACCGGGGAGCTGTTTTTT
CASGRGGTGELFF
>TRBV29-1|TRBD1|.|TRBJ1-2
TGCAGCGTTGAAGATCCCTGGGCAGGGGGCAGGAGCTATGGCTACACCTTC
CSVEDPWAGGRSYGYTF
>TRBV7-8|TRBD2|.|TRBJ2-5
TGTGCCAGCAGCTTAAGAGGACTAGAAAGAGAGACCCAGTACTTC
CASSLRGLERETQYF
>TRBV3-1/TRBV3-2|TRBD2|.|TRBJ2-7
TGTGCCAGCAGCGCTCTAGCGGGAGCAAACGAGCAGTACTTC
CASSALAGANEQYF
>TRBV5-1|.|.|TRBJ2-2
TGCGCCAGCAGACAGGACAGCCTTAGGACCGGGGAGCTGTTTTTT
CASRQDSLRTGELFF
>TRBV7-9|.|.|TRBJ2-1
TGTGCCAGCAGCTTAGGTGTAAATGAGCAGTTCTTC
CASSLGVNEQFF
>TRBV9|.|.|TRBJ1-6
TGTGCCAGCAGCCGACAGGCTAATTCACCCCTCCACTTT
CASSRQANSPLHF
>TRBV4-1|TRBD1|.|TRBJ2-2
TGCGCCAGCAGCCAGCACATCGCAGGGGGTGGCGGGGAGCTGTTTTTT
CASSQHIAGGGGELFF
>TRBV15|TRBD1|.|TRBJ2-7
TGTGCCACCAGCAGTCCCGGACAGGGCACGTTCGAGCAGTACTTC
CATSSPGQGTFEQYF
>TRBV7-2|.|.|TRBJ2-1
TGTGCCAGCAGCCCCCGGGGCTCCTACAATGAGCAGTTCTTC
CASSPRGSYNEQFF
>TRBV7-8|TRBD1|once|TRBJ1-1
TGTGCCAGCAGCTCCCAAACGTTACAGGGGGCATTCACTGAAGCTTTCTTT
CASSSQTLQGAFTEAFF
>TRBV24-1|TRBD2|.|TRBJ2-3
TGTGCCACCAGTGATTTAGGGCGGGAGTTTTCAGATACGCAGTATTTT
CATSDLGREFSDTQYF
>TRBV28|TRBD1|.|TRBJ2-7
TGTGCCAGCAGGGGACAGATCTTTACCTACGAGCAGTACTTC
CASRGQIFTYEQYF
>TRBV5-5|.|.|TRBJ2-7
TGTGCCAGCAGCTCCGACTGGGTATCCTACGAGCAGTACTTC
CASSSDWVSYEQYF
>TRBV6-5|TRBD2|once|TRBJ2-2
TGTGCCAGCTGGGGACTAAACACCGGGGAGCTGTTTTTT
CASWGLNTGELFF
>TRBV19|.|.|TRBJ2-7
TGTGCCAGTAGTATCCAACAGGGTTCCTACGAGCAGTACTTC
CASSIQQGSYEQYF
>TRBV6-5|TRBD2|.|TRBJ2-7
TGTGCCAGTTCATGGACTAGCGGGAGCTACGAGCAGTACTTC
CASSWTSGSYEQYF
>TRBV30|.|few|TRBJ2-2
TGTGCCTGGAGTGCGACAGGCCACACCGGGGAGCTGTTTTTT
CAWSATGHTGELFF
>TRBV30|.|.|TRBJ2-7
TGTGCCTGGAGTGGGCAGATCTACGAGCAGTACTTC
CAWSGQIYEQYF
>TRBV19|TRBD2|.|TRBJ2-7
TGTGCCAGTGCCACTAGCGCGAACTACGAGCAGTACTTC
CASATSANYEQYF
>TRBV9|TRBD2|once|TRBJ2-3
TGTGCCAGCAGCCCGGGACTAGCGGGAGGGGGCACAGATACGCAGTATTTT
CASSPGLAGGGTDTQYF